The table lists the clone carrying this T cell receptor (beta chain) with a count of one. The sample has other DNA sequences that encode this CDR3 too. Sequencing used immunoSEQ multiplex PCR; TCRdb keeps in-frame clones, though not all of them. The table lists approximately 150,000 clones, approximately 90% of them singletons. This specimen belongs to a study of T cell responses to AZD1222 COVID-19 vaccine. With 0 bases removed from V and 2 bases from J, the gap between germline ends came to 8 bases. Germline CDR1 is SGHRS and CDR2 is YFSETQ. The CDR3 length is 14 residues. V usage is TRBV5-1 and J usage is TRBJ1-2; D may be TRBD1 (6 bases). Material: peripheral blood, obtained 28 days after the second AZD1222 dose. This sequence originates from an adult who received the AZD1222 COVID-19 vaccine. The CDR3 DNA follows: TGCGCCAGCAGCTTGGCGGGGACAAACTATGGCTACACCTTC. Its translation is CASSLAGTNYGYTF.